This is a list of T cell receptor beta chains from one sample in a study of radiotherapy plus CTLA-4 blockade in lung cancer. Generated by immunoSEQ multiplex PCR, the TCRdb table keeps only in-frame clones and is missing some. The data hold around 100,000 clones, with over 65% observed a single time. Source: peripheral blood, taken from a patient treated with radiotherapy plus ipilimumab. These receptors originate from a human donor with non-small cell lung cancer that progressed on radiotherapy plus ipilimumab. Some clones in this sample may be carry-over from other donors' samples. Both conserved end residues are part of each CDR3. A D gene is named only where the DNA matches it firmly. Only part of the rows carry a size: once, few, many, or a class if the clone is expanded.

TRBJ2-3 | NA | NA | TRBV7-9 | CASSLAGGEADTQYF | TGTGCCAGCAGCTTAGCGGGGGGTGAGGCAGATACGCAGTATTTT
TRBJ1-5 | NA | NA | TRBV6-6 | CASLSGVRQPQHF | TGTGCCAGCCTCTCGGGGGTCCGTCAGCCCCAGCATTTT
TRBJ1-2 | NA | NA | TRBV7-2 | CASSLRGGDNYGYTF | TGTGCCAGCAGCCTCCGCGGAGGGGATAACTATGGCTACACCTTC
TRBJ2-5 | few | NA | TRBV11-3 | CASSLSSGGTQYF | TGTGCCAGCAGCTTATCCTCTGGGGGGACCCAGTACTTC
TRBJ2-7 | few | NA | TRBV7-9 | CASRQGTYEQYF | TGTGCCAGCAGACAAGGGACCTACGAGCAGTACTTC
TRBJ2-5 | NA | NA | TRBV7-6 | CASSWVGWETQYF | TGTGCCAGCAGTTGGGTGGGGTGGGAGACCCAGTACTTC
TRBJ2-3 | NA | NA | TRBV4-3 | CASSQDRGPTRTQYF | TGCGCCAGCAGCCAAGATCGTGGACCCACCCGTACGCAGTATTTT
TRBJ1-5 | NA | TRBD1 | TRBV6-6 | CASTPRTGEGNQPQHF | TGTGCCAGCACCCCGAGGACAGGGGAAGGAAATCAGCCCCAGCATTTT
TRBJ1-2 | few | NA | TRBV7-2 | CASSPPGVYYGYTF | TGTGCCAGCAGCCCGCCGGGGGTCTACTATGGCTACACCTTC
TRBJ1-5 | NA | NA | TRBV19 | CASSIDLGGIQPQHF | TGTGCCAGTAGTATAGATCTGGGGGGGATTCAGCCCCAGCATTTT
TRBJ2-5 | few | TRBD1 | TRBV5-6 | CASSLGYGTGSETQYF | TGTGCCAGCAGCTTGGGGTACGGGACAGGGTCCGAGACCCAGTACTTC
TRBJ1-6 | NA | NA | TRBV15 | CATSRQVYNSPLHF | TGTGCCACCAGCAGACAGGTTTATAATTCACCCCTCCACTTT
TRBJ2-1 | NA | TRBD1 | TRBV11-3 | CASSDSWTGGKNNEQFF | TGTGCCAGCAGCGACAGCTGGACAGGGGGCAAGAACAATGAGCAGTTCTTC
TRBJ1-5 | NA | NA | TRBV20-1 | CSASNGKPQHF | TGCAGTGCCAGCAATGGTAAGCCCCAGCATTTT
TRBJ1-2 | NA | NA | TRBV5-1 | CASSLGGVGPYGYTF | TGCGCCAGCAGCTTGGGGGGCGTGGGACCCTATGGCTACACCTTC
TRBJ1-1 | NA | NA | TRBV18 | CASSPGVNTEAFF | TGTGCCAGCTCACCAGGGGTGAACACTGAAGCTTTCTTT
TRBJ2-7 | NA | NA | TRBV19 | CASSIDPGAGYEQYF | TGTGCCAGTAGTATAGATCCGGGAGCAGGTTACGAGCAGTACTTC
TRBJ1-2 | NA | NA | TRBV9 | CASGSMGDSYGYTF | TGTGCCAGCGGAAGTATGGGGGACTCCTATGGCTACACCTTC
TRBJ2-2 | NA | TRBD1 | TRBV19 | CASGGTGALLGRELFF | TGTGCCAGTGGGGGGACAGGAGCCCTTCTCGGAAGGGAGCTGTTTTTT
TRBJ1-2 | few | NA | TRBV4-3 | CASSQVILVHGYTF | TGCGCCAGCAGCCAAGTCATCCTCGTTCATGGCTACACCTTC
TRBJ1-1 | NA | NA | TRBV6-5 | CASSWDTPRTEAFF | TGTGCCAGCAGCTGGGACACCCCGAGGACTGAAGCTTTCTTT
TRBJ2-7 | NA | TRBD1 | TRBV6-5 | CASRRDRVFYEQYF | TGTGCCAGCCGCCGGGACAGGGTTTTCTACGAGCAGTACTTC
TRBJ1-1 | NA | NA | TRBV2 | CASSPERNTEAFF | TGTGCCAGCAGCCCCGAGAGGAACACTGAAGCTTTCTTT
TRBJ1-5 | NA | NA | TRBV9 | CASSGGAGEFGQPQHF | TGTGCCAGCAGCGGGGGCGCAGGGGAGTTTGGTCAGCCCCAGCATTTT
TRBJ2-5 | NA | TRBD1 | TRBV18 | CASSPRTGQETQYF | TGTGCCAGCTCACCACGGACAGGGCAAGAGACCCAGTACTTC
TRBJ2-4 | once | NA | TRBV7-2 | CASSLVGGGENIQYF | TGTGCCAGCAGCTTAGTGGGCGGAGGAGAAAACATTCAGTACTTC
TRBJ1-2 | once | TRBD1 | TRBV29-1 | CSTRTGGWGGYTF | TGCAGCACGCGGACAGGGGGTTGGGGCGGCTACACCTTC
TRBJ1-1 | NA | TRBD1 | TRBV9 | CASSKFGQGWTEAFF | TGTGCCAGCAGCAAATTCGGACAGGGGTGGACTGAAGCTTTCTTT
TRBJ1-2 | NA | TRBD1 | TRBV4-3 | CASGDSRSHYGYTF | TGCGCCAGCGGGGACAGCCGGTCACACTATGGCTACACCTTC